This T cell receptor beta chain was captured by sequencing in a study of CD8 T cells in Susac syndrome. V was shortened by 5 bases and J by 5 bases, with 19 bases between the two germline ends. Germline V gene sequence: CDR1 SEHNR, CDR2 FQNEAQ (reference sequence). This CDR3 is built from 16 residues. Reverse transcription of 0.5 to 1 ug RNA was performed with random hexamers. Amplification of TCR beta CDR3 across 54 Vbeta and 13 Jbeta was performed with immunoSEQ multiplex PCR. In TCRdb, the immunoSEQ multiplex PCR reads were re-called with MiXCR into one record per CDR3 protein. The sample has about 66,000 distinct CDR3 sequences; approximately 93% are singletons.

The clonotype originates from a human donor with multiple sclerosis. The rearrangement joins TRBV7-9 to TRBJ1-5, with D unresolved. The sample taken for sequencing was CD8+ T cells from PBMCs. The CDR3 DNA is TGTGCCAGCAGCCCGACCGGAAGAGGGCCGTATCAGCCCCAGCATTTT. This sequence encodes CASSPTGRGPYQPQHF.